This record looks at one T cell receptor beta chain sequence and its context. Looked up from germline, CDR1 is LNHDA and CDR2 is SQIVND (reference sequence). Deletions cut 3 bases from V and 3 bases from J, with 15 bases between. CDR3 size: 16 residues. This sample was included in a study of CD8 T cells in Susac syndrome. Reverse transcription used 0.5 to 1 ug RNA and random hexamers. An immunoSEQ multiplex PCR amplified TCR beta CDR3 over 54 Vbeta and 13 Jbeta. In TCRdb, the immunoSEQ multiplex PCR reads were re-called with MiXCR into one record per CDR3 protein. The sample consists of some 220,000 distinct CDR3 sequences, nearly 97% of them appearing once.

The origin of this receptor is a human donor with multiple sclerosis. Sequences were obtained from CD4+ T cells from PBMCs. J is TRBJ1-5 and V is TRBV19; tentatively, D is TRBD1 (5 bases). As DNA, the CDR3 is TGTGCCAGTAGTATCGGCCTCTCAGGGTTCAATCAGCCCCAGCATTTT. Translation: CASSIGLSGFNQPQHF.